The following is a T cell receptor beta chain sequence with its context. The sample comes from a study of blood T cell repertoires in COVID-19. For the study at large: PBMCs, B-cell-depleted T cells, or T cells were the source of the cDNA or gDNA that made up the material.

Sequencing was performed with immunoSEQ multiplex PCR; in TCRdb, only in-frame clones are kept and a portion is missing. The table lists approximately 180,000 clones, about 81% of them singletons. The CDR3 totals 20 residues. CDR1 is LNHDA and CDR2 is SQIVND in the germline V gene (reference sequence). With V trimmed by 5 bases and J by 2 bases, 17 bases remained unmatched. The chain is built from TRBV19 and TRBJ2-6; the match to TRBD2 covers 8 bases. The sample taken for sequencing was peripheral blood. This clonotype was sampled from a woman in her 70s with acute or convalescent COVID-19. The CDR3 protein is CASSPPSSLVAGTGANVLTF. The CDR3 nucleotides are TGTGCCAGTAGTCCCCCTTCGAGTTTGGTAGCGGGAACTGGGGCCAACGTCCTGACTTTC.